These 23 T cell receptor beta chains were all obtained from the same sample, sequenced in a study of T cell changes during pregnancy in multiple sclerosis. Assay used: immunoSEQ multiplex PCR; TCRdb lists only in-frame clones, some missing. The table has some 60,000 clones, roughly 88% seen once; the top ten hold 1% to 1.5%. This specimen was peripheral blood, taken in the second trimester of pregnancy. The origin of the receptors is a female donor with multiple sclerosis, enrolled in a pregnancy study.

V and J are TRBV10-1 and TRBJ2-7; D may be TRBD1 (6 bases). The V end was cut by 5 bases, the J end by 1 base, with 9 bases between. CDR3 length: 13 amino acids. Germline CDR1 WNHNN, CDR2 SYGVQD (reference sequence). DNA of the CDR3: TGCGCCAGCAGTCCAGGGGTTTCCTACGAGCAGTACTTC. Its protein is CASSPGVSYEQYF.

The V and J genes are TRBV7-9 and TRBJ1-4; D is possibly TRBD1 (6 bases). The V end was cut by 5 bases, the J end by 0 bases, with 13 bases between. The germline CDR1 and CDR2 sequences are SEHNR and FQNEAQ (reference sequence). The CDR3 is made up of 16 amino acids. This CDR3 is CASSLGQTATNEKLFF. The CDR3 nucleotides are TGTGCCAGCAGCCTTGGACAGACAGCAACTAATGAAAAACTGTTTTTT. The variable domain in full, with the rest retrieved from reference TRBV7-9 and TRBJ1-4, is DTGVSQNPRHKITKRGQNVTFRCDPISEHNRLYWYRQTLGQGPEFLTYFQNEAQLEKSRLLSDRFSAERPKGSFSTLEIQRTEQGDSAMYLCASSLGQTATNEKLFFGSGTQLSVL.

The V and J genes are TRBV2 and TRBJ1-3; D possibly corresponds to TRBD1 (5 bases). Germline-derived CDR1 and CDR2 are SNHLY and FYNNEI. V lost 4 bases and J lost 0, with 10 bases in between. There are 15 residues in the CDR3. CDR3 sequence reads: CASSGQSLSGNTIYF. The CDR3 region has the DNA TGTGCCAGCAGTGGACAGTCTCTCTCTGGAAACACCATATATTTT. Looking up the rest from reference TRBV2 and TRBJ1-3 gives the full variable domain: EPEVTQTPSHQVTQMGQEVILRCVPISNHLYFYWYRQILGQKVEFLVSFYNNEISEKSEIFDDQFSVERPDGSNFTLKIRSTKLEDSAMYFCASSGQSLSGNTIYFGEGSWLTVV.

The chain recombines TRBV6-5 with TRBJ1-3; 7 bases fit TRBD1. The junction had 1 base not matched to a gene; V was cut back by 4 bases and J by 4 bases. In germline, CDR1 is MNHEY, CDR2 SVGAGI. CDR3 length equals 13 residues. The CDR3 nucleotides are TGTGCCAGCAGTTTGACAGGGGGAAACACCATATATTTT. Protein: CASSLTGGNTIYF.

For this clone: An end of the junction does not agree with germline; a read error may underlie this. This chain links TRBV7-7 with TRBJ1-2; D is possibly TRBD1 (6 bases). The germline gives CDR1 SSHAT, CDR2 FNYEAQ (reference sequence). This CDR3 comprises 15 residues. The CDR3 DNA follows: TGTGCTAGCAGCTTAATCAAACAGGGCGAGTATGGCTACACCTTC. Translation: CASSLIKQGEYGYTF. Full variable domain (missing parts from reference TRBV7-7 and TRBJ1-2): GAGVSQSPRYKVTKRGQDVTLRCDPISSHATLYWYQQALGQGPEFLTYFNYEAQPDKSGLPSDRFSAERPEGSISTLTIQRTEQRDSAMYRCASSLIKQGEYGYTFGSGTRLTVV.

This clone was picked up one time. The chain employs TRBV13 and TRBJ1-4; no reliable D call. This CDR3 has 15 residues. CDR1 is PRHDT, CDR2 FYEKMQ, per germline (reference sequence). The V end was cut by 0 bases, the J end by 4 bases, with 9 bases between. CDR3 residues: CASSLGQSNNEKLFF. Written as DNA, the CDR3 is TGTGCCAGCAGCTTAGGACAGTCCAATAATGAAAAACTGTTTTTT.

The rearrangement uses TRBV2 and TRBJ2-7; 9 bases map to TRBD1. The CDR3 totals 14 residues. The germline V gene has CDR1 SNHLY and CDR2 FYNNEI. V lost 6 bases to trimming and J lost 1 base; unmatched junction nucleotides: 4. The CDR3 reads CASRLDRGSYEQYF. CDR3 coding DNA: TGTGCCAGCAGGCTGGACAGGGGATCCTACGAGCAGTACTTC. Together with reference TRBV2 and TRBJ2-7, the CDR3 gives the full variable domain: EPEVTQTPSHQVTQMGQEVILRCVPISNHLYFYWYRQILGQKVEFLVSFYNNEISEKSEIFDDQFSVERPDGSNFTLKIRSTKLEDSAMYFCASRLDRGSYEQYFGPGTRLTVT.

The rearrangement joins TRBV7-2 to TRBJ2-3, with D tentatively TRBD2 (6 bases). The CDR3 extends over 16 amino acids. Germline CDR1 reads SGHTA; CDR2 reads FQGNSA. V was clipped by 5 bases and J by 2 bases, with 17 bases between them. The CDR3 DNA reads TGTGCCAGCAGCCCTCGAGGAGGGATGGTCACAGATACGCAGTATTTT. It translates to CASSPRGGMVTDTQYF. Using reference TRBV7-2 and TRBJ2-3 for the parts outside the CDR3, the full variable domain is GAGVSQSPSNKVTEKGKDVELRCDPISGHTALYWYRQSLGQGLEFLIYFQGNSAPDKSGLPSDRFSAERTGGSVSTLTIQRTQQEDSAVYLCASSPRGGMVTDTQYFGPGTRLTVL.

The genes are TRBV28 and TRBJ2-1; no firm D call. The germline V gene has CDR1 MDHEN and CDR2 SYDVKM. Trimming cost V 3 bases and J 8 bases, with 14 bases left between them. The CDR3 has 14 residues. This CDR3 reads CASSLIPGGYEQFF. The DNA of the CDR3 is TGTGCCAGCAGTTTGATACCCGGCGGCTATGAGCAGTTCTTC.

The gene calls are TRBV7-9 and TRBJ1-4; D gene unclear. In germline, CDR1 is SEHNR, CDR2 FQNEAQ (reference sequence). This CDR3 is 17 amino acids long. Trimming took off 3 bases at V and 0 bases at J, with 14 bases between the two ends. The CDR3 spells CASSLGVPVATNEKLFF. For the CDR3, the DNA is TGTGCCAGCAGCTTGGGCGTGCCGGTTGCAACTAATGAAAAACTGTTTTTT. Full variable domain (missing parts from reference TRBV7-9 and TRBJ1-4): DTGVSQNPRHKITKRGQNVTFRCDPISEHNRLYWYRQTLGQGPEFLTYFQNEAQLEKSRLLSDRFSAERPKGSFSTLEIQRTEQGDSAMYLCASSLGVPVATNEKLFFGSGTQLSVL.

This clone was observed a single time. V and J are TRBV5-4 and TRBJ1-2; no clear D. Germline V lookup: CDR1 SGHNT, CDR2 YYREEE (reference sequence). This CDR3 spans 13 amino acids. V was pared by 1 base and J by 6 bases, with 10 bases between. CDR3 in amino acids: CASSLMGRDGYTF. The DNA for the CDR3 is TGTGCCAGCAGCTTGATGGGTCGGGATGGCTACACCTTC.

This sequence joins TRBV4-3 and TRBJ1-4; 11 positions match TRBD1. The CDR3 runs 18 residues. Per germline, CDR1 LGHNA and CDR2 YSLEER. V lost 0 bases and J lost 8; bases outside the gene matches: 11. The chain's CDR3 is CASSQDRTGGDRREKLFF. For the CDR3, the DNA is TGCGCCAGCAGCCAAGACCGGACAGGGGGCGACCGAAGGGAAAAACTGTTTTTT.

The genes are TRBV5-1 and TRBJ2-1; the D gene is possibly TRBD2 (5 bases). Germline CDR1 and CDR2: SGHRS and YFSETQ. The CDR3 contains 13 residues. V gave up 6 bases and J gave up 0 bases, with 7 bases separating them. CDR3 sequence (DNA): TGCGCCAGCACCCGGGACTCCTACAATGAGCAGTTCTTC. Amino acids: CASTRDSYNEQFF.

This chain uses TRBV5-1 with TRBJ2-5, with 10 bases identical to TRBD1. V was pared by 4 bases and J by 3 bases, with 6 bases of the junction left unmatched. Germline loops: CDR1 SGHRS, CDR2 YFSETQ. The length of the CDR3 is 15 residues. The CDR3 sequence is CASSGSGTGEETQYF. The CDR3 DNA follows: TGCGCCAGCAGCGGATCCGGGACAGGGGAAGAGACCCAGTACTTC.

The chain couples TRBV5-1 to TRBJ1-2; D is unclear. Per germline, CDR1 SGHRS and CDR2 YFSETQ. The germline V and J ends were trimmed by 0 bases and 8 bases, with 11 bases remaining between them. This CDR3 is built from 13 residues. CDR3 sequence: CASSLEAGGGYTF. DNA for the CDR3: TGCGCCAGCAGCTTGGAGGCTGGCGGGGGCTACACCTTC.

The CDR3 spells CASSLSRGNYGYTF. The CDR3 DNA follows: TGCGCCAGCAGCTTGTCCAGGGGTAACTATGGCTACACCTTC. V gene TRBV5-1 combines with J gene TRBJ1-2; possible D gene TRBD1, 6 bases. V lost 1 base, J lost 1 base, and 8 bases lay in between. Germline-derived CDR1 and CDR2 are SGHRS and YFSETQ. The CDR3 consists of 14 residues.

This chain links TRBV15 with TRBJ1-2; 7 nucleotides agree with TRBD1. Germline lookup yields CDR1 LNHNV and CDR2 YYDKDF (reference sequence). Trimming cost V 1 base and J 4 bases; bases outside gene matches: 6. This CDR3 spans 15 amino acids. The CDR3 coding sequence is TGTGCCACCAGCAGAGGGAGGGGGCGGGTCTATGGCTACACCTTC. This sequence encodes CATSRGRGRVYGYTF.

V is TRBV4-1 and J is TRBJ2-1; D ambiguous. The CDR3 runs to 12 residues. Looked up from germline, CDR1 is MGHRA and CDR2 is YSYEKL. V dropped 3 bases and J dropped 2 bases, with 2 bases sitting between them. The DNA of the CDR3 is TGCGCCAGCAGCCACACCTACAATGAGCAGTTCTTC. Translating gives CASSHTYNEQFF.

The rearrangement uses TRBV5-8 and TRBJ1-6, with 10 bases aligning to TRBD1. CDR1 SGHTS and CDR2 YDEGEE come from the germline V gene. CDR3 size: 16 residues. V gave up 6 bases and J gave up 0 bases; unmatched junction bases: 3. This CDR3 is CASTRDRGSYNSPLHF. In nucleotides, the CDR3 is TGTGCCAGCACGCGGGACAGGGGCTCCTATAATTCACCCCTCCACTTT.

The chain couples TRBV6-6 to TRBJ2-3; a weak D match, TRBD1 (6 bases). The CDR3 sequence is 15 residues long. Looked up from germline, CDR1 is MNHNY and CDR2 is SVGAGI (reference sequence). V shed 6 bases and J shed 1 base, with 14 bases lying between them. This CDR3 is CASRSQGVGTDTQYF. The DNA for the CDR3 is TGTGCCAGCAGGTCACAGGGAGTGGGCACAGATACGCAGTATTTT.

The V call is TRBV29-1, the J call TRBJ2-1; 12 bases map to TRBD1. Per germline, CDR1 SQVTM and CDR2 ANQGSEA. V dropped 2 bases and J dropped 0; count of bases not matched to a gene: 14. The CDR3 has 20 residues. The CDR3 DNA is TGCAGCGTTGAATATCGCGGGACAGGGGGCGTTAAGGGCTCCTACAATGAGCAGTTCTTC. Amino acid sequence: CSVEYRGTGGVKGSYNEQFF.

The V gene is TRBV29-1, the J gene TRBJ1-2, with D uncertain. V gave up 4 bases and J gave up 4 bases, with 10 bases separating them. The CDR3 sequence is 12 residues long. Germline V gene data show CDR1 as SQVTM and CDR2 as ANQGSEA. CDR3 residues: CSVGGPVYGYTF. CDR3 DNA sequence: TGCAGCGTTGGAGGCCCGGTCTATGGCTACACCTTC.

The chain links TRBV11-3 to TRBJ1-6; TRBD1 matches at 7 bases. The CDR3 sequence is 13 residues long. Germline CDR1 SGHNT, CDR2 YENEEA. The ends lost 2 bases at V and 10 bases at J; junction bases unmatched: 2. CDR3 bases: TGTGCCAGCAGCTTAACAGGGGACTCACCCCTCCACTTT. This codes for CASSLTGDSPLHF.